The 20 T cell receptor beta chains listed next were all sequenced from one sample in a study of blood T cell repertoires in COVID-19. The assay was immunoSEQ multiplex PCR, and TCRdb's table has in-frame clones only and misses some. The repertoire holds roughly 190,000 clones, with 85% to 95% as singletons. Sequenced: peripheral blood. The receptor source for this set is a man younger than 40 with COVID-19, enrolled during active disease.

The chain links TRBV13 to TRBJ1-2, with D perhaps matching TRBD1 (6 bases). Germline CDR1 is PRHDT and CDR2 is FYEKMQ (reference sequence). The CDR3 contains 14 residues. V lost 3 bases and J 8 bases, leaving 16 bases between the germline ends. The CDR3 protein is CASSFPRGKGGYTF. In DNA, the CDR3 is TGTGCCAGCAGCTTCCCCAGGGGAAAAGGGGGCTACACCTTC.

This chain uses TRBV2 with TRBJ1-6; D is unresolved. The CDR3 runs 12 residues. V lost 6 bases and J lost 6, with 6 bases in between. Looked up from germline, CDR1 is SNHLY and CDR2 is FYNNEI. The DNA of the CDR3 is TGTGCCAGCAGGCGCGTTAATTCACCCCTCCACTTT. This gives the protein CASRRVNSPLHF.

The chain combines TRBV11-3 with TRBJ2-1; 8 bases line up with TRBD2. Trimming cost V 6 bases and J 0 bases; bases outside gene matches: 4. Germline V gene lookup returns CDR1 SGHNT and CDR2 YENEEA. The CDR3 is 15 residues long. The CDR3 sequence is CASSPGTSSYNEQFF. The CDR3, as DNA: TGTGCCAGCAGTCCCGGGACTAGCTCCTACAATGAGCAGTTCTTC.

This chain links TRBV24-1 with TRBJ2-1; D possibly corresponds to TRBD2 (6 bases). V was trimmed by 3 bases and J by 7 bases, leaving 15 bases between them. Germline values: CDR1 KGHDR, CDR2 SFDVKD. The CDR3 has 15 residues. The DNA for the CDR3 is TGTGCCACCAGTGATCCGAGGGCCGGGGGTAATGAGCAGTTCTTC. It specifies CATSDPRAGGNEQFF.

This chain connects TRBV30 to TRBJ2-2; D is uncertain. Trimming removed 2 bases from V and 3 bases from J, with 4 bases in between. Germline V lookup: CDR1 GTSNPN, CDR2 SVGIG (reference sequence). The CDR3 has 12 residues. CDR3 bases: TGTGCCTGGAGTCGGGACACCGGGGAGCTGTTTTTT. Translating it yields CAWSRDTGELFF.

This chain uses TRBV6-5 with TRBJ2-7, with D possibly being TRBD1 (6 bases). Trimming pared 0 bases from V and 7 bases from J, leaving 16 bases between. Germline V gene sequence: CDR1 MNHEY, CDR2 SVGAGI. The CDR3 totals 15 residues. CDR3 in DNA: TGTGCCAGCAGTTACTCGATTCATCAGGGGTGGGAGCAGTACTTC. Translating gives CASSYSIHQGWEQYF.

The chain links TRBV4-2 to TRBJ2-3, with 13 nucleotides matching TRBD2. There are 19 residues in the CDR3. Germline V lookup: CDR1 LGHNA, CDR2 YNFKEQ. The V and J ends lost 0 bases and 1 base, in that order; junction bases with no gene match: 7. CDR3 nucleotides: TGTGCCAGCAGCCAAGAATCGACTAGCGGGGGGCGACGCACAGATACGCAGTATTTT. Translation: CASSQESTSGGRRTDTQYF.

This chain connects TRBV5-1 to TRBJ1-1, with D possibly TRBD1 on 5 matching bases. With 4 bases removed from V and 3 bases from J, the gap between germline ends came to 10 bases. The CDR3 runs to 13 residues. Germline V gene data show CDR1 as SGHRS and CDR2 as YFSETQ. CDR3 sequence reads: CASSPAGDTEAFF. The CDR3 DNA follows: TGCGCCAGCAGCCCGGCGGGGGACACTGAAGCTTTCTTT.

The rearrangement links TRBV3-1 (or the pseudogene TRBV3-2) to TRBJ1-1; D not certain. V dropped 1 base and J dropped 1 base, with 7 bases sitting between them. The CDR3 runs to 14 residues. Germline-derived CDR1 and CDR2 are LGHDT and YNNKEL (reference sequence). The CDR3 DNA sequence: TGTGCCAGCAGCCAAGGGTACTCGAACACTGAAGCTTTCTTT. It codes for CASSQGYSNTEAFF.

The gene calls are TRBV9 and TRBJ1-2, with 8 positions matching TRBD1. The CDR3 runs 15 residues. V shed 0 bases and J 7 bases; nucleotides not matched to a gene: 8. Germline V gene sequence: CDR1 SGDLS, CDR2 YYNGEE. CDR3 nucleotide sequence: TGTGCCAGCAGCGTAGGGACAGGGACTCCGGGTGGCTACACCTTC. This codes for CASSVGTGTPGGYTF.

CDR3: CASSPRTGGDLFEAFF. Written as DNA, the CDR3 is TGTGCCAGCAGTCCACGGACAGGGGGCGATTTGTTTGAAGCTTTCTTT. The V and J genes are TRBV27 and TRBJ1-1, with 11 bases that match TRBD1. This CDR3 region has 16 residues. Germline V gene sequence: CDR1 MNHEY, CDR2 SMNVEV (reference sequence). Trimming took 5 bases from V and 7 from J; bases not matched to a gene: 12.

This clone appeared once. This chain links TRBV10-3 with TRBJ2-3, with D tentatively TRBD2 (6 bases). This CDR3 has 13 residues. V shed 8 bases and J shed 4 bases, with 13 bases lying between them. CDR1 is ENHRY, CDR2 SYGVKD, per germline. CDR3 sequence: CAISGGASDTQYF. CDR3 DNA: TGTGCCATCTCTGGCGGGGCCTCAGATACGCAGTATTTT.

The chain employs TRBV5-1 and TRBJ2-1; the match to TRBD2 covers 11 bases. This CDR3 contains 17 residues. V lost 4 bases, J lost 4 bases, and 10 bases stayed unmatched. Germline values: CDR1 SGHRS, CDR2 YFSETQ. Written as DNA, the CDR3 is TGCGCCAGCAGCACAACCCGGGTAGCGGGGGGGTACAATGAGCAGTTCTTC. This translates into CASSTTRVAGGYNEQFF.

CDR3 sequence (DNA): TGCGCCAGCAGCCCTAGCGGGGGCCCAACGATGAACCCCACAGATACGCAGTATTTT. As protein: CASSPSGGPTMNPTDTQYF. This sequence joins TRBV4-1 and TRBJ2-3; 10 bases are shared with TRBD2. The CDR3 is made up of 19 amino acids. CDR1 MGHRA and CDR2 YSYEKL come from the germline V gene. J lost 2 bases, V lost 4 bases, and 15 bases had no gene match.

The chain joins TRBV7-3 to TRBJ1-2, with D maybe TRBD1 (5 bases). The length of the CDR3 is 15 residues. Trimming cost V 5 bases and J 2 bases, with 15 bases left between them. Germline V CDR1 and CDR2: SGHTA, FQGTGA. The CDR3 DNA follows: TGTGCCAGCAGCCCCGGCGGGGCATCCAACTATGGCTACACCTTC. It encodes CASSPGGASNYGYTF.

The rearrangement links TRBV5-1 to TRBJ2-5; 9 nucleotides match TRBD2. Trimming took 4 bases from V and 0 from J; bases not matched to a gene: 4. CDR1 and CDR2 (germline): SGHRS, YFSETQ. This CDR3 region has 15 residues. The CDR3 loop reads CASSGAGGHQETQYF. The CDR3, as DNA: TGCGCCAGCAGCGGAGCGGGGGGCCACCAAGAGACCCAGTACTTC.

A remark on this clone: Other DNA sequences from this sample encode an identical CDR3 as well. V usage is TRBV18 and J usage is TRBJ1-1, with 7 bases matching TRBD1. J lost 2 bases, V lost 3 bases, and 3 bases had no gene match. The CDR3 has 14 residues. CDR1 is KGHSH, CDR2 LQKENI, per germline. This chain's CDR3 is CASSPGTANTEAFF. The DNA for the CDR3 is TGTGCCAGCTCACCCGGGACAGCCAACACTGAAGCTTTCTTT.

The CDR3 region is CASSEFGGQETQYF. In DNA form, the CDR3 reads TGTGCCAGCAGTGAATTCGGGGGGCAAGAGACCCAGTACTTC. The genes are TRBV6-1 and TRBJ2-5, with 7 bases lining up with TRBD2. After removal of 2 bases from V and 2 bases from J, the junction contained 2 bases not matched to a gene. Per germline, CDR1 MNHNS and CDR2 SASEGT. CDR3 length equals 14 residues.

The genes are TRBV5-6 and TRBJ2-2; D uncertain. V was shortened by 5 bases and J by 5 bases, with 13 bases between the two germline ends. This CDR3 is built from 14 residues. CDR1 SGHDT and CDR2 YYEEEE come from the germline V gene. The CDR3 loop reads CASRPRVWTGELFF. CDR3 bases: TGTGCCAGCAGGCCTCGGGTTTGGACCGGGGAGCTGTTTTTT. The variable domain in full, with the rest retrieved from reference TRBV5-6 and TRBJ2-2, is DAGVTQSPTHLIKTRGQQVTLRCSPKSGHDTVSWYQQALGQGPQFIFQYYEEEERQRGNFPDRFSGHQFPNYSSELNVNALLLGDSALYLCASRPRVWTGELFFGEGSRLTVL.

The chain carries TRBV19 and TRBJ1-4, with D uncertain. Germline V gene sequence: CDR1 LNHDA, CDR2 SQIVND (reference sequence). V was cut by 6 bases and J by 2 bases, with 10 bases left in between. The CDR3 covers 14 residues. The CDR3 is CASSRFLTNEKLFF. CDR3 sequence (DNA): TGTGCCAGTAGCAGGTTTTTGACTAATGAAAAACTGTTTTTT. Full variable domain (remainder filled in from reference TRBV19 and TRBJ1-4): DGGITQSPKYLFRKEGQNVTLSCEQNLNHDAMYWYRQDPGQGLRLIYYSQIVNDFQKGDIAEGYSVSREKKESFPLTVTSAQKNPTAFYLCASSRFLTNEKLFFGSGTQLSVL.